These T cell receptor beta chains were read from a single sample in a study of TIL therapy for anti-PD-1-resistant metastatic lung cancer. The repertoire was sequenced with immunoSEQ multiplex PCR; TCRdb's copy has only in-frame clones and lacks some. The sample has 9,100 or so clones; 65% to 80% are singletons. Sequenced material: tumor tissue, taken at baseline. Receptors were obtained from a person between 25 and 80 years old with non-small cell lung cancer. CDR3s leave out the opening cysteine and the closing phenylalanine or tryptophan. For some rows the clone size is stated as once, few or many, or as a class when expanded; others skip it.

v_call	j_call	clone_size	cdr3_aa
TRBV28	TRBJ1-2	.	ASSGPQGALVNGYT
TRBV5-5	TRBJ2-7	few	ASSSLGTGTVGYEQY
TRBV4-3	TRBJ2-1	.	ASSQGVGLAKNEQF
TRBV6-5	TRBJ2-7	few	ATRGDRAYEQY
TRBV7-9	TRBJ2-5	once	ASSRPGYQETQY
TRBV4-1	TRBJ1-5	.	ASSQGERVDQPQH
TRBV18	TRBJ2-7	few	ASSPPGQHYEQY
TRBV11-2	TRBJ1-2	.	ASSLDRTDYGYT
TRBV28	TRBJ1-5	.	ASSLRTGGSQPQH
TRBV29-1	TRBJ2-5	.	SVDQYPQY
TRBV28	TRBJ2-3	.	ASSSATSGRFSDTQY
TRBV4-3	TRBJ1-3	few	ASSRGTAGNTIY
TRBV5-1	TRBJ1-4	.	ASSVGGEKEKLF
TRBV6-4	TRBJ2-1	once	ASSATSGGSDEQF
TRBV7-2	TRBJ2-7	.	ASSSTGGSYEQY
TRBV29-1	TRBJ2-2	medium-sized	SVGGRGLLNTGELF
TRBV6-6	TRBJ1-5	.	ASRGLFDQPQH
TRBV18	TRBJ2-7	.	ASSPLGLAAHEQY
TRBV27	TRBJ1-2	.	ASSLVLRDRGLRGYGYT
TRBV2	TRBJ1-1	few	ASRYRTNTEAF
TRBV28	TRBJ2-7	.	ASNLGLAINEQY
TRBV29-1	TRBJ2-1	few	SLEGGAEPSSYNEQF
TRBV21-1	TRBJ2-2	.	ASSSSRGSWNTGELF
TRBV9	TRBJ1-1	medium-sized	ASSVDRDRGSGNTEAF
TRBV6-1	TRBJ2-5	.	ASRTTGGQETQY
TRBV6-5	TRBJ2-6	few	ASRNRAGANVLT
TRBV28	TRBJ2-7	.	ASVTSAAHEQY
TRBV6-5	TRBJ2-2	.	ASSYGTLGGELF
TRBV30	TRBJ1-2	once	AWSLTGELGYT
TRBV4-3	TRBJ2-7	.	ASSQDWQDSYEQY
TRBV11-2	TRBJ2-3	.	ASSLGQGAADTQY
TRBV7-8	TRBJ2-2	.	ASSPPGRTNTGELF
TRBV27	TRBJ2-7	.	ASSWGGSSEQY
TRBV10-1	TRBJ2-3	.	ASSETTSGGATDTQY
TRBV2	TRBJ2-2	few	ASSGQGRNTGELF
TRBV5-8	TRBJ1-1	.	ASVTGTGNTEAF
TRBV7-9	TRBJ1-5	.	ASSLRGNQPQH
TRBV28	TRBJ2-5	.	ARAGARQETQY
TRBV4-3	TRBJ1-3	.	ASRQGAGSGNTIY
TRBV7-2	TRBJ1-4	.	ASSPQPSSTNEKLF